This paragraph reports one T cell receptor (beta chain). Its specificity is unknown. The data are from a study of cytomegalovirus exposure and HLA in healthy donors. Study-wide results and caveats: In vitro confirmation showed three CMV-associated chains to be CMV antigen specific. Evidence from a later analysis indicated that most CMV-associated TCR beta chains looked HLA-restricted.

The CDR3 covers 14 residues. V was clipped by 2 bases and J by 5 bases; unmatched bases: 5. Per the germline V gene, CDR1 is SGHNT and CDR2 is YYREEE (reference sequence). Though probably carrying unrecorded immune exposures, donors were nominally healthy at sampling. PCR was performed using 60 Vbeta and 13 Jbeta primers. In the original analysis: Later work found 80 million or so unique TCR beta chains, with approximately 12 million shared. Assay: immunoSEQ multiplex PCR; the TCRdb copy retains only in-frame clones and omits some. The V and J calls and the clone size are those of that table, but D and trimming were determined from the DNA. The sample holds approximately 200,000 clones, roughly 85% seen once.

This receptor was identified in a woman between 45 and 65 years old in good health and CMV-seronegative. The V call is TRBV5-4, the J call TRBJ2-5; TRBD1 agrees at 8 bases. Sample: PBMCs. For the CDR3, the DNA is TGTGCCAGCAGCTTTTCAGGGGGCATGGAGACCCAGTACTTC. This translates into CASSFSGGMETQYF.